This is a list of T cell receptor beta chains from one sample in a study of blood T cells in healthy people across ages. TCRdb passed the 5' RACE reads through MiXCR, listing each CDR3 protein once. Among about 620,000 distinct CDR3 sequences, 40% to 65% were seen once, and the ten largest hold approximately 12%. Sequenced sample: blood. These receptors all come from a woman of 80 years or more in good health. CDR3s include the opening cysteine and the closing phenylalanine or tryptophan. Clone size appears in some rows only: once, few, many, or a class for an expanded clone.

v_call: TRBV5-1
j_call: TRBJ2-7
clone_size: many
cdr3_aa: CASSSDREMSYEQYF

v_call: TRBV20-1
j_call: TRBJ2-3
clone_size: .
cdr3_aa: CSARAGTTITDTQYF

v_call: TRBV7-2
j_call: TRBJ1-2
clone_size: many
cdr3_aa: CASSPGTGFFGYTF

v_call: TRBV10-3
j_call: TRBJ2-2
clone_size: .
cdr3_aa: CAISEAQGPNTGELFF

v_call: TRBV9
j_call: TRBJ2-1
clone_size: .
cdr3_aa: CASSVGSGTSGVYNEQFF

v_call: TRBV28
j_call: TRBJ2-3
clone_size: .
cdr3_aa: CASSLSGGGSTDTQYF

v_call: TRBV6-1
j_call: TRBJ1-2
clone_size: many
cdr3_aa: CASRPPSGGYTF

v_call: TRBV6-6
j_call: TRBJ1-2
clone_size: many
cdr3_aa: CASSYTGVTF

v_call: TRBV10-3
j_call: TRBJ2-2
clone_size: .
cdr3_aa: CAISHIIRQNTGELFF

v_call: TRBV12-3/TRBV12-4
j_call: TRBJ2-1
clone_size: .
cdr3_aa: CASSFLAGGTGDEQFF

v_call: TRBV7-8
j_call: TRBJ1-1
clone_size: .
cdr3_aa: CASSTNGGVNTEAFF

v_call: TRBV6-6
j_call: TRBJ1-1
clone_size: .
cdr3_aa: CASRPRTGEAFF

v_call: TRBV5-1
j_call: TRBJ2-1
clone_size: .
cdr3_aa: CASNQLAGGSQFF